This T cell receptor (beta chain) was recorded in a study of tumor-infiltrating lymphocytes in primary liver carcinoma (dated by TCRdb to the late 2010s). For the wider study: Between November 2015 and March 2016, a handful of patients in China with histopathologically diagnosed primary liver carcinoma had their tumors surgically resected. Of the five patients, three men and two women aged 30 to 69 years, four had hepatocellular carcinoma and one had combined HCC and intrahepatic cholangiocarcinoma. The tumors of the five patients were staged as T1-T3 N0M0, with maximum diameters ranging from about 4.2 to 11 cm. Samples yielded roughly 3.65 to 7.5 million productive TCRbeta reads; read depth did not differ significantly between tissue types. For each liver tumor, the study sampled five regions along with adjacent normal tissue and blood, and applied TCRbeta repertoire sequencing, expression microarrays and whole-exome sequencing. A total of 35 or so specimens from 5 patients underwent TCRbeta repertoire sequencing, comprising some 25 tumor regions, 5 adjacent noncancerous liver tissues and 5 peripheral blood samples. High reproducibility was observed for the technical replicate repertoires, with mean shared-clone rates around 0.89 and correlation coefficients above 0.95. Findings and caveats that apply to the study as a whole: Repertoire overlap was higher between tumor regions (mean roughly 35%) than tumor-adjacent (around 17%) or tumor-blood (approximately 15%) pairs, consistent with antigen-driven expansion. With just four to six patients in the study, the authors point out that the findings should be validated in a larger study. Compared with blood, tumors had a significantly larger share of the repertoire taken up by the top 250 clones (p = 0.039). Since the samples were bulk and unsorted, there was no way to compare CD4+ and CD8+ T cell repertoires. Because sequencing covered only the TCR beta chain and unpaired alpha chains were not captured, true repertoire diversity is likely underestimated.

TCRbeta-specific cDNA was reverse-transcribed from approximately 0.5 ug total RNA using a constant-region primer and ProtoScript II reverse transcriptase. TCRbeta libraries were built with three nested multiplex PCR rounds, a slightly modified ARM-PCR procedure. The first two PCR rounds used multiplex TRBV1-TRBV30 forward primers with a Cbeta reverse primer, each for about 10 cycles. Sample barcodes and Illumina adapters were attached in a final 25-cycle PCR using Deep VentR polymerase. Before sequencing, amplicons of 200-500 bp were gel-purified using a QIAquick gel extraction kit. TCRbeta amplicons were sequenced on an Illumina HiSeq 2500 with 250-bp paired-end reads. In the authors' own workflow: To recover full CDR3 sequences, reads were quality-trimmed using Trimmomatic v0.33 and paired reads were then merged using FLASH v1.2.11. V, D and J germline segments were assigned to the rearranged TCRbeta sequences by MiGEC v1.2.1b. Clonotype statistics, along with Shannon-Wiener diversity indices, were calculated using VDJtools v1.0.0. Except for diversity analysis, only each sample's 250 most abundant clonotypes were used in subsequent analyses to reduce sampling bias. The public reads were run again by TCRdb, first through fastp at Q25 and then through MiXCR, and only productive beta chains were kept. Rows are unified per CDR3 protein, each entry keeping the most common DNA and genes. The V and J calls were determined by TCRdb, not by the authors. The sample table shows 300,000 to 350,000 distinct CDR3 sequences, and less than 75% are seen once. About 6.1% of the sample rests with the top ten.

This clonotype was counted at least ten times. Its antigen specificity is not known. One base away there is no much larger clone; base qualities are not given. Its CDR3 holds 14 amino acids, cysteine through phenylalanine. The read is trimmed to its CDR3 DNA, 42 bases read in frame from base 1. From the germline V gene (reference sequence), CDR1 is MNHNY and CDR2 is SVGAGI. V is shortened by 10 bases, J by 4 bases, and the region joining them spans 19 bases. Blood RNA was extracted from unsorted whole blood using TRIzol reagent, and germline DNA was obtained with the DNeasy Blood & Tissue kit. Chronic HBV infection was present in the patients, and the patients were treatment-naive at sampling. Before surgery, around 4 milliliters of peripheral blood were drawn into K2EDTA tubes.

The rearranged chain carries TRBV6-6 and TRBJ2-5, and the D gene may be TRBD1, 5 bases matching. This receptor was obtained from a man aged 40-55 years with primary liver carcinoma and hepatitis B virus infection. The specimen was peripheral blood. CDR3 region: CATTGQGSGETQYF. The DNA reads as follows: TGTGCCACGACTGGGCAGGGCTCGGGAGAGACCCAGTACTTC.